The rows below give T cell receptor beta chains drawn from one sample of a study of cytomegalovirus exposure and HLA in healthy donors. Assay: immunoSEQ multiplex PCR; the TCRdb copy retains only in-frame clones and omits some. The top ten clones hold 4.5% to 5.5% of a sample with 130,000 or so clones, around four fifths of them seen once. Sequencing was done on a sample of PBMCs. These receptor sequences come from a man younger than 45 in good health and CMV-seronegative. CDR3s include the opening cysteine and the closing phenylalanine or tryptophan.

v_call cdr3_aa
TRBV5-1 CASSGSGQGNTEAFF
TRBV29-1 CSVEDGQYNQPQHF
TRBV5-3 CARSVVTRSSYEQYF
TRBV25-1 CASSETGTGVYEQYF
TRBV5-6 CASSLDSGNTEAFF
TRBV7-9 CASSLTGLAGASYNEQFF
TRBV30 CAWSVGAIYGAEQYF
TRBV5-4 CASTLDRTLPNEQFF
TRBV9 CASSAGTSGTEQFF
TRBV5-1 CASSPEQGKPYEQYF
TRBV5-1 CASSSRTSGSLTYEQYF
TRBV5-4 CASSLKRESADTQYF
TRBV6-6 CASDRGSTYGYTF
TRBV5-1 CATGAPQSGANVLTF
TRBV10-1 CASSARDRDEKLFF
TRBV19 CASSTFQGNIAYNEQFF
TRBV7-2 CASSLLNSGNTIYF
TRBV5-6 CASSLATGVHEQYF
TRBV2 CASRTEARTSGRASYEQYF
TRBV29-1 CSVGGTGGSNGYTF
TRBV7-2 CASSFLAGVETQYF
TRBV7-8 CASSLIGGDYNEQFF
TRBV20-1 CSVARDEAFF
TRBV7-9 CASSSRSTGQKETQYF
TRBV7-8 CASSLDRGIEQYF
TRBV4-1 CASSTIGTGTETQYF
TRBV29-1 CSVEDRAGGTRTDTQYF
TRBV4-2 CASSQAGGSSYEQYF
TRBV29-1 CSVVQGYGYTF
TRBV5-1 CASSLDVPSADTQYF
TRBV27 CASSPSPTGLDEQFF
TRBV5-1 CASSWGQGRFNEQFF
TRBV5-4 CASSFGQDQPQHF
TRBV13 CASSRGLGRAESEQYF
TRBV10-3 CAISESYTGGSAFF
TRBV5-1 CASSLGETGGTEAFF
TRBV5-1 CASSFHEETGNTEAFF
TRBV11-3 CASSSGGTGANVLTF
TRBV6-5 CASSYAGGYTEAFF
TRBV10-2 CASSEGPAADTEAFF
TRBV10-2 CASSEGDSRRPQHF
TRBV12-5 CASAQGQTAADTQYF
TRBV11-2 CASSSRQGGSLHF
TRBV5-6 CASSLAQTYEQYF
TRBV11-2 CASSLGGIYGYTF
TRBV6-1 CASSELAGGPDTQYF
TRBV25-1 CASREGNYGYTF
TRBV7-2 CASSLSNNSPLHF
TRBV28 CASSKSTGMFSSPLHF
TRBV7-9 CASSLVGLDEQYF
TRBV4-3 CASSQERQDHYGYTF
TRBV19 CASTQGDPGQPQHF
TRBV9 CASSVGVWSATGELFF